The 4 T cell receptor beta chains presented below share a single source sample, sequenced in a study of prognosis after radiotherapy for stage I lung cancer. From genomic DNA, two-round multiplex PCR was used to amplify TCR beta CDR3. First-round PCR used primers specific to each TRBV and TRBJ gene. From the multiplex PCR reads, TCRdb called clonotypes with MiXCR, one entry per CDR3 protein. The table includes tens of thousands of distinct CDR3 sequences, around 40% detected once. The starting material was PBMCs, obtained before or after stereotactic body radiation therapy (not recorded which). These receptor sequences come from a donor aged 50 or older with non-small cell lung cancer.

This clonotype was found many times. The junction and the germline gene differ at one end; a read error may be behind it. The V call is TRBV5-1, the J call TRBJ2-7, with D possibly matching TRBD2 (6 bases). The CDR3 consists of 14 residues. The germline V gene has CDR1 SGHRS and CDR2 YFSETQ. The CDR3 nucleotides read TGCGCCAGCAGCTTGATAGCGGCCTCCTACAAGCAGTACTTC. The encoded protein is CASSLIAASYKQYF.

This clonotype came up many times. V usage is TRBV6-1 and J usage is TRBJ2-3, with 8 bases that match TRBD1. CDR1 and CDR2 from the germline V gene are MNHNS and SASEGT. The CDR3 spans 13 residues. J gave up 6 bases and V 7 bases, and 6 bases lay outside the gene matches. In DNA, the CDR3 is TGTGCCAGCAACACAGGGGGTCCGGATACGCAGTATTTT. This codes for CASNTGGPDTQYF.

The table lists this clonotype with a count of one. The chain uses TRBV19 and TRBJ1-5, with D perhaps matching TRBD1 (6 bases). CDR3 length: 14 amino acids. The V and J ends lost 5 bases and 5 bases respectively, with 13 bases between them. Germline V gene data show CDR1 as LNHDA and CDR2 as SQIVND (reference sequence). CDR3 residues: CASSVLGGHQPQHF. In nucleotides, the CDR3 is TGTGCCAGTAGTGTACTGGGGGGGCATCAGCCCCAGCATTTT.

V usage is TRBV7-2 and J usage is TRBJ2-7; TRBD2 might be the D (6 bases). CDR3 length: 14 residues. Deletions cut 7 bases from V and 6 bases from J, with 19 bases between. CDR1 is SGHTA, CDR2 FQGNSA, per germline. Written as DNA, the CDR3 is TGTGCCAGCATCTCGGCTTCGGGAGTGGGCGAGCAGTACTTC. Translated, it gives CASISASGVGEQYF. Supplemented by reference TRBV7-2 and TRBJ2-7, the full variable domain reads GAGVSQSPSNKVTEKGKDVELRCDPISGHTALYWYRQSLGQGLEFLIYFQGNSAPDKSGLPSDRFSAERTGGSVSTLTIQRTQQEDSAVYLCASISASGVGEQYFGPGTRLTVT.